A selection of T cell receptor beta chains follows, all from one sample in a study of T and B cells in COVID-19 patients. MiXCR, applied by TCRdb to the multiplex PCR reads, yields one record per CDR3 protein. The table shows 6,000 to 7,500 distinct CDR3 sequences, with 30% to 35% occurring only once. The source material was blood. These receptors were collected from a human donor with active COVID-19. CDR3s leave out the opening cysteine and the closing phenylalanine or tryptophan. Fields, in order: V gene, J gene, clone size, CDR3 protein. Not all rows give a size; the values are once, few, many and, for expanded clones, a class.

v_call: TRBV5-6; j_call: TRBJ1-2; clone_size: .; cdr3_aa: ASSLNYGYT
v_call: TRBV29-1; j_call: TRBJ1-2; clone_size: medium-sized; cdr3_aa: SVENHLGRYGYT
v_call: TRBV27; j_call: TRBJ2-3; clone_size: medium-sized; cdr3_aa: ASSSPLWGHTDTQY
v_call: TRBV29-1; j_call: TRBJ1-4; clone_size: medium-sized; cdr3_aa: SVREGEKLF
v_call: TRBV6-6; j_call: TRBJ1-4; clone_size: few; cdr3_aa: ASSTRQGAAVKLF
v_call: TRBV14; j_call: TRBJ1-2; clone_size: .; cdr3_aa: ASSQDIVSYGYT
v_call: TRBV6-5; j_call: TRBJ1-1; clone_size: .; cdr3_aa: ASSTITGAPPEAF
v_call: TRBV12-3/TRBV12-4; j_call: TRBJ1-3; clone_size: .; cdr3_aa: ASSPWGSGNTIY
v_call: TRBV7-6; j_call: TRBJ2-7; clone_size: .; cdr3_aa: ASSGEAGGRNEQY
v_call: TRBV7-2; j_call: TRBJ2-7; clone_size: .; cdr3_aa: ASRKGQGTYEQY
v_call: TRBV12-3/TRBV12-4; j_call: TRBJ2-5; clone_size: few; cdr3_aa: ASSTPEETQY
v_call: TRBV15; j_call: TRBJ2-3; clone_size: few; cdr3_aa: ATSNNLADTQY
v_call: TRBV5-1; j_call: TRBJ2-2; clone_size: few; cdr3_aa: ASSLELTGELF
v_call: TRBV29-1; j_call: TRBJ1-2; clone_size: medium-sized; cdr3_aa: SVDREANYGYT
v_call: TRBV6-5; j_call: TRBJ1-2; clone_size: few; cdr3_aa: ASRRRGGGGANYGYT
v_call: TRBV12-3/TRBV12-4; j_call: TRBJ2-1; clone_size: few; cdr3_aa: ASSPEVNEQF
v_call: TRBV27; j_call: TRBJ2-6; clone_size: medium-sized; cdr3_aa: ASSLLAGANVLT
v_call: TRBV6-4; j_call: TRBJ1-5; clone_size: .; cdr3_aa: ASSLYEGTTVNQPQH
v_call: TRBV19; j_call: TRBJ2-1; clone_size: medium-sized; cdr3_aa: ASSIGVYNEQF
v_call: TRBV19; j_call: TRBJ2-7; clone_size: medium-sized; cdr3_aa: ASSIQGLYNEQY
v_call: TRBV5-4; j_call: TRBJ2-3; clone_size: medium-sized; cdr3_aa: ASRSNRGPDTQY
v_call: TRBV29-1; j_call: TRBJ1-1; clone_size: .; cdr3_aa: SVVRIGTEAF
v_call: TRBV4-2; j_call: TRBJ2-3; clone_size: .; cdr3_aa: ASSQDTSRDTQY
v_call: TRBV19; j_call: TRBJ2-3; clone_size: medium-sized; cdr3_aa: ASSIGGLAGGRDTQY
v_call: TRBV19; j_call: TRBJ2-5; clone_size: medium-sized; cdr3_aa: ASSIKGRNQETQY
v_call: TRBV6-2/TRBV6-3; j_call: TRBJ1-3; clone_size: few; cdr3_aa: ASRPLGNTIY
v_call: TRBV19; j_call: TRBJ1-2; clone_size: medium-sized; cdr3_aa: ASSSETGNIYGYT
v_call: TRBV6-5; j_call: TRBJ2-3; clone_size: .; cdr3_aa: ASIPDTASTDTQY
v_call: TRBV7-3; j_call: TRBJ2-1; clone_size: .; cdr3_aa: ASSTNRGTNEQF
v_call: TRBV29-1; j_call: TRBJ1-4; clone_size: medium-sized; cdr3_aa: SVAVTQGKLF
v_call: TRBV5-5; j_call: TRBJ2-5; clone_size: .; cdr3_aa: ASSLVGSTSYQETQY
v_call: TRBV6-4; j_call: TRBJ1-2; clone_size: few; cdr3_aa: ASSAGGSFAEGYT
v_call: TRBV5-6; j_call: TRBJ2-1; clone_size: .; cdr3_aa: ASSYVAGPYNEQF
v_call: TRBV20-1; j_call: TRBJ2-3; clone_size: .; cdr3_aa: SARLGFTDTQY
v_call: TRBV5-1; j_call: TRBJ2-1; clone_size: .; cdr3_aa: ASSGGNSGVDEQF
v_call: TRBV13; j_call: TRBJ1-2; clone_size: .; cdr3_aa: ASSIGNVNYGYT
v_call: TRBV27; j_call: TRBJ2-3; clone_size: .; cdr3_aa: ASSGSVGGLTDTQY
v_call: TRBV5-6; j_call: TRBJ1-6; clone_size: .; cdr3_aa: ASSAPQSLRSPLH
v_call: TRBV6-5; j_call: TRBJ1-1; clone_size: .; cdr3_aa: ASSELVEAF
v_call: TRBV7-2; j_call: TRBJ2-1; clone_size: .; cdr3_aa: ASSITSGGLGEQF
v_call: TRBV12-3/TRBV12-4; j_call: TRBJ1-5; clone_size: few; cdr3_aa: ASSFGYGNQPQH
v_call: TRBV20-1; j_call: TRBJ1-1; clone_size: once; cdr3_aa: SASGGPTEAF
v_call: TRBV6-2/TRBV6-3; j_call: TRBJ1-5; clone_size: .; cdr3_aa: ASTGGAGRQPQH
v_call: TRBV6-2/TRBV6-3; j_call: TRBJ2-1; clone_size: medium-sized; cdr3_aa: ASSRSRTSGGGNEQF
v_call: TRBV6-1; j_call: TRBJ1-3; clone_size: .; cdr3_aa: ASSGSALFPGNTIY
v_call: TRBV5-6; j_call: TRBJ2-5; clone_size: few; cdr3_aa: ASSLTSGSKETQY
v_call: TRBV11-2; j_call: TRBJ1-1; clone_size: .; cdr3_aa: ASSQEKGSDKAF
v_call: TRBV12-3/TRBV12-4; j_call: TRBJ1-3; clone_size: few; cdr3_aa: ASSFPGPGNTIY
v_call: TRBV11-2; j_call: TRBJ1-2; clone_size: .; cdr3_aa: ASSLDGRNYGYT
v_call: TRBV27; j_call: TRBJ1-1; clone_size: few; cdr3_aa: ASRLTGNTEAF
v_call: TRBV15; j_call: TRBJ2-6; clone_size: medium-sized; cdr3_aa: ATSTPPGQESSGANVLT
v_call: TRBV19; j_call: TRBJ2-1; clone_size: medium-sized; cdr3_aa: ASGNGFSGNEQF
v_call: TRBV5-1; j_call: TRBJ1-4; clone_size: once; cdr3_aa: ASRPDSYNEKLF
v_call: TRBV27; j_call: TRBJ1-2; clone_size: few; cdr3_aa: ASSPQDRGPYGYT
v_call: TRBV20-1; j_call: TRBJ2-3; clone_size: .; cdr3_aa: SASGQVTDTQY
v_call: TRBV6-5; j_call: TRBJ1-2; clone_size: medium-sized; cdr3_aa: ASSYGAGRLRNGYT
v_call: TRBV6-1; j_call: TRBJ2-5; clone_size: medium-sized; cdr3_aa: ASSPGQQETQY
v_call: TRBV19; j_call: TRBJ1-1; clone_size: few; cdr3_aa: ASSLRDRVGTEAF